This T cell receptor beta chain was profiled in a study of cytomegalovirus exposure and HLA in healthy donors. Study-wide points: Presence/absence results assume similar sequencing depth per donor, which may not hold. Solely CMV serostatus was available to characterize immune exposure.

Both 60 Vbeta primers and 13 Jbeta primers went into the PCR. Sequenced by immunoSEQ multiplex PCR; TCRdb stores in-frame clones only, minus some. The sample data list under 200,000 clones. As to this clone: Its antigen remains unknown.

Germline values: CDR1 LNHDA, CDR2 SQIVND (reference sequence). There are 14 residues in the CDR3. V gave up 7 bases and J gave up 0 bases; unmatched junction bases: 2. The rearrangement uses TRBV19 and TRBJ2-2, with 7 nucleotides matching TRBD2. Sequencing input: PBMCs. The sequence was collected from a young woman in good health and CMV-seropositive. CDR3 amino acids: CASILAANTGELFF. CDR3 in DNA: TGTGCCAGTATCCTAGCGGCGAACACCGGGGAGCTGTTTTTT.